This TCR beta chain is drawn from a study of blood T cell repertoires in COVID-19. Authors' processing steps: Quantification of nucleated cells was approximated via reference gene primer amplification. Method: immunoSEQ multiplex PCR; TCRdb's copy keeps in-frame clones and lacks some. V and J calls and clone size are given by that table; D and trimming were obtained from the DNA. The data contain roughly 30,000 clones, 87% of them singletons. J lost 7 bases, V lost 7 bases, and 17 bases had no gene match. The CDR3 runs 16 residues. The germline V gene has CDR1 SNHLY and CDR2 FYNNEI. Source material: peripheral blood. The sequence derives from a human donor in a cohort sampled during active COVID-19. The chain combines TRBV2 with TRBJ2-5; 8 bases align to TRBD2. Written as DNA, the CDR3 is TGTGCCAGCAAGCGGGCCGGGGGGGGAGCGCGAGGGACCCAGTACTTC. The encoded protein is CASKRAGGGARGTQYF.